This T cell receptor (beta chain) stems from a study of blood T cells in healthy people across ages. Primers used in a second PCR of about 6 to 12 cycles were a sample-barcoded 5' primer and a J-beta primer mix. Every molecule of cDNA carried a tag from a template-switch adaptor with 12 random nucleotides. TCRdb itself ran the 5' RACE reads through MiXCR, one entry per CDR3 protein. The sample holds about 720,000 distinct CDR3 sequences, around a quarter seen once. Points from the study as a whole: Estimated diversity that came from one million T cells was considered an underestimate.

This clonotype was recorded a few times. The antigen remains unidentified. CDR3 size: 16 residues. Germline trimming cut 4 bases from V and 2 bases from J; bases unmatched to any gene: 4. Germline CDR1 reads DFQATT; CDR2 reads SNEGSKA (reference sequence). The data also belong to a second study, concerning T cells of mothers and their children. That study adds: Each mother yielded more than 8 million TCR beta CDR3 reads. Each child yielded 2.5 million to 3 million reads.

The V and J genes are TRBV20-1 and TRBJ2-5; 16 bases fit TRBD2. The receptor was isolated from a boy aged 5-17 years in good health. The sample was blood. The CDR3 sequence: CSAKEGLAGGQETQYF. The CDR3 bases are TGCAGTGCTAAGGAGGGACTAGCGGGGGGGCAAGAGACCCAGTACTTC.